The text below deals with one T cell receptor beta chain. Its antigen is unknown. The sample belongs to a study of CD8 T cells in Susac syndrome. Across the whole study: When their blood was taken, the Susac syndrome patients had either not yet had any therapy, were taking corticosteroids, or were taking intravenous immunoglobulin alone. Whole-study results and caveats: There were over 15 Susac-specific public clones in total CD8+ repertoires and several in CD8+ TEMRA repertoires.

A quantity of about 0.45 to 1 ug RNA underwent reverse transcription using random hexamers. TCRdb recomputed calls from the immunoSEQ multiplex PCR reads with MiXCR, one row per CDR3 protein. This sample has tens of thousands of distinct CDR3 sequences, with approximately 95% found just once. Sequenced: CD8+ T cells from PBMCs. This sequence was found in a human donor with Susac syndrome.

This CDR3 reads CASSQDPSGASTDTQYF. The CDR3 DNA is TGCGCCAGCAGCCAAGATCCTAGCGGGGCAAGCACAGATACGCAGTATTTT. The rearrangement joins TRBV4-1 to TRBJ2-3, with 9 positions matching TRBD2. Germline-derived CDR1 and CDR2 are MGHRA and YSYEKL. The CDR3 totals 17 residues. Trimming cost V 0 bases and J 0 bases; bases outside gene matches: 4.